This T cell receptor beta chain was recorded in a study of T-cell memory formation after mild COVID-19. This CDR3 is built from 18 residues. Germline assignment: CDR1 SGHRS and CDR2 YFSETQ. The junction had 8 bases not matched to a gene; V was cut back by 0 bases and J by 3 bases. Study-wide results and limits: Whereas later expanders leaned CD4+, clones contracting day 15 to 85 showed a balanced CD4/CD8 makeup. Pre-infection memory showed some responding clones, and this suggested that cross-reactive memory joined. Contracting CD4+ clones sat mainly in CM and EM; CD8+ in EMRA.

Turning to this clonotype: Its antigen is unknown.

cDNA libraries for TCR alpha and TCR beta, carrying sample barcodes and UMIs, came from 5'RACE with constant-segment primers. TCRdb called the 5' RACE reads again in MiXCR, with one record for every CDR3 protein. This table holds some 54,000 distinct CDR3 sequences, 9% to 9.5% found once. The chain combines TRBV5-1 with TRBJ2-1, with 11 positions matching TRBD2. The source is a man aged 18 to 35 who had mild COVID-19 (a few samples of this study predate the infection). Cell type and time point are not known. Input material: PBMCs or a T cell subset sorted from them (not recorded which). The CDR3 region is CASSLVVLAGGRYNEQFF. CDR3 coding DNA: TGCGCCAGCAGCTTGGTTGTCCTAGCGGGGGGCCGCTACAATGAGCAGTTCTTC.